These 8 T cell receptor beta chains came from one sample sequenced in a study of early T cells in non-severe SARS-CoV-2 infection. TCRdb redid the calling of the 5' RACE reads with MiXCR, one entry per CDR3 protein. The sample has 43,000 or so distinct CDR3 sequences, roughly 4% seen once; the top ten hold approximately 3%. The specimen was whole blood. Source of these receptors: an adult who was a healthcare worker with PCR-confirmed SARS-CoV-2 infection or an uninfected control (not recorded which).

This clonotype was observed a handful of times. The chain links TRBV30 to TRBJ1-2; D is ambiguous. The CDR3 totals 10 residues. Deletions cut 3 bases from V and 5 bases from J, with 4 bases between. Germline-derived CDR1 and CDR2 are GTSNPN and SVGIG (reference sequence). As DNA, the CDR3 is TGTGCCTGGAGGACATATGGCTACACCTTC. It encodes CAWRTYGYTF.

This clonotype was counted a few times. The chain combines TRBV6-1 with TRBJ2-5, with a possible D match to TRBD2 (6 bases). Germline loops: CDR1 MNHNS, CDR2 SASEGT. V gave up 5 bases and J gave up 0 bases, with 16 bases separating them. The CDR3 runs to 16 residues. CDR3 protein: CASSPPIGGYQETQYF. In nucleotides, the CDR3 is TGTGCCAGCAGTCCCCCAATTGGAGGGTACCAAGAGACCCAGTACTTC.

This clonotype showed up many times. The V gene is TRBV4-1, the J gene TRBJ1-1, with 11 bases aligning to TRBD1. The CDR3 runs 15 residues. V gave up 0 bases and J gave up 4 bases; unmatched junction bases: 1. Germline-derived CDR1 and CDR2 are MGHRA and YSYEKL. CDR3 protein: CASSQDGTGGTEAFF. CDR3 bases: TGCGCCAGCAGCCAAGATGGGACAGGGGGCACTGAAGCTTTCTTT.

This clonotype turned up a few times. The chain is built from TRBV30 and TRBJ2-2; D gene unclear. CDR3 size: 12 residues. The germline V gene has CDR1 GTSNPN and CDR2 SVGIG (reference sequence). V gave up 4 bases and J gave up 7 bases, with 10 bases separating them. The CDR3 loop is CAWNSLSGELFF. The CDR3 coding sequence is TGTGCCTGGAACTCGCTCAGCGGGGAGCTGTTTTTT.

This clonotype was seen repeatedly, ten times or more. The rearrangement uses TRBV10-2 and TRBJ1-6; D unclear. This CDR3 has 14 amino acids. Germline V gene sequence: CDR1 WSHSY, CDR2 SAAADI. The V and J ends lost 6 bases and 3 bases respectively, with 9 bases between them. The chain's CDR3 is CASRESFYNSPLHF. CDR3 DNA sequence: TGCGCCAGCAGGGAATCCTTCTATAATTCACCCCTCCACTTT.

This clonotype has more than one count but fewer than ten. The chain couples TRBV7-9 to TRBJ1-1; 8 bases align to TRBD1. V lost 5 bases to trimming and J lost 4 bases; unmatched junction nucleotides: 15. Germline CDR1 SEHNR, CDR2 FQNEAQ (reference sequence). This CDR3 is built from 17 residues. The CDR3 region is CASSPGQGQGRGTEAFF. CDR3 bases: TGTGCCAGCAGCCCCGGACAGGGTCAGGGTAGGGGCACTGAAGCTTTCTTT. Together with reference TRBV7-9 and TRBJ1-1, the CDR3 gives the full variable domain: DTGVSQNPRHKITKRGQNVTFRCDPISEHNRLYWYRQTLGQGPEFLTYFQNEAQLEKSRLLSDRFSAERPKGSFSTLEIQRTEQGDSAMYLCASSPGQGQGRGTEAFFGQGTRLTVV.

This clonotype was counted many times. This chain links TRBV12-5 with TRBJ2-2, with 11 bases lining up with TRBD2. The CDR3 spans 18 residues. From germline, CDR1 is LGHNT and CDR2 FRNRAP. V was pared by 3 bases and J by 0 bases, with 6 bases of the junction left unmatched. Written as DNA, the CDR3 is TGTGCTAGTGGTTTACCCCGGGGACTAGCGGCGAACACCGGGGAGCTGTTTTTT. It encodes CASGLPRGLAANTGELFF. Looking up the rest from reference TRBV12-5 and TRBJ2-2 gives the full variable domain: DARVTQTPRHKVTEMGQEVTMRCQPILGHNTVFWYRQTMMQGLELLAYFRNRAPLDDSGMPKDRFSAEMPDATLATLKIQPSEPRDSAVYFCASGLPRGLAANTGELFFGEGSRLTVL.

The gene calls are TRBV7-9 and TRBJ1-4; D unresolved. CDR3 length equals 14 residues. The V gene lost 1 base and the J gene lost 6 bases, with 9 bases spanning the gap. The germline gives CDR1 SEHNR, CDR2 FQNEAQ (reference sequence). The CDR3 protein is CASSLGRLDEKLFF. The CDR3 nucleotides are TGTGCCAGCAGCTTAGGCCGCTTGGATGAAAAACTGTTTTTT. Together with reference TRBV7-9 and TRBJ1-4, the CDR3 gives the full variable domain: DTGVSQNPRHKITKRGQNVTFRCDPISEHNRLYWYRQTLGQGPEFLTYFQNEAQLEKSRLLSDRFSAERPKGSFSTLEIQRTEQGDSAMYLCASSLGRLDEKLFFGSGTQLSVL.